The T cell receptor beta chain under discussion was sequenced for a study of Ad26.COV2.S vaccination and SARS-CoV-2 variants listed by TCRdb under 2021. Regarding the study in general: Vaccine-arm donors were drawn from COV1001, a multicentre, randomized, double-blind, placebo-controlled phase I-IIa trial of Ad26.COV2.S in healthy adults. Trial participants were randomized into five groups of five, in which low-dose or high-dose Ad26.COV2.S was given once or twice, or placebo was given on both occasions. TCRbeta repertoire sequencing was used to assess the specificity and breadth of SARS-CoV-2-reactive T cell receptors after Ad26.COV2.S vaccination. Dosing of Ad26.COV2.S was intramuscular, at either 5x10^10 or 1x10^11 viral particles, delivered as one shot or as two shots spaced 56 days apart. A total of approximately 30 samples were included in the TCR-sequenced set, comprising some 20 Ad26.COV2.S vaccine recipients, 5 placebo recipients and 8 SARS-CoV-2 convalescent individuals. Investigators did not know the trial group allocation while performing experiments and assessing outcomes.

TCRbeta CDR3 regions were sequenced with the immunoSEQ Assay. After extraction, genomic DNA underwent amplification by bias-controlled multiplex PCR, followed by high-throughput sequencing. Per the original workflow: To quantify the absolute abundance of every unique TCRbeta CDR3 region, sequences were collapsed and filtered. T cell fraction was estimated by normalizing TCRbeta template counts to usable DNA, with usable DNA measured through amplification of reference genes found in all nucleated cells. Repertoire TCRs were annotated as SARS-CoV-2-specific when V gene, CDR3 amino acid sequence and J gene were exactly matched to a known reactive TCR set. The reference SARS-CoV-2 TCR set came from MIRA and was filtered for enrichment in COVID-19-positive ImmuneCODE repertoires, removing public or cross-reactive TCRs. Based on the MIRA antigens, annotated TCRs were further analysed at the level of specific ORF or position within ORF. Depth was the summed frequency of annotated unique rearrangements, while breadth was defined as annotated unique rearrangements over total unique productive rearrangements. Two-sided Wilcoxon rank-sum tests were used to compare TCR breadth between groups. TCRdb holds this immuneACCESS table with in-frame rearrangements only. Some clones are missing; in checked studies, unresolved V genes explain under half, and the rest has no known cause. The DNA gave D and trimming, while V, J and clone size come from that table. For this sample the table gives some 320,000 clones, of which 70% to 90% were detected only once. The ten largest clones capture 1.9% of the sample.

Deletion took 5 bases off V and 9 bases off J, with a span of 16 bases between the germline ends. As encoded in the germline V gene (reference sequence), CDR1 is MNHEY while CDR2 is SMNVEV. CDR3 length: 13 amino acids, cysteine to phenylalanine. Only the CDR3 part of the read is kept: 39 bases, read in frame from the first base. On this clone: What antigen it recognizes has not been identified. No much larger clone is present one base from it, and per-base qualities are unavailable.

Findings and caveats that apply to the study as a whole: Vaccine and placebo recipients had similar non-spike TCR breadth, a finding consistent with the vaccine containing only spike. The study was not powered to compare responses between vaccine doses or regimens. It was noted by the authors that total T cell responses may have been underestimated by the TCR breadth and depth analyses. Ad26.COV2.S recipients had higher spike-specific TCR breadth than placebo recipients (P = 0.0014). Substantial breadth of spike-specific CD8+ and CD4+ T cell responses was reported after vaccination.

The sample's treatment or condition, from its label and the paper: some 20 received Ad26.COV2.S at low or high dose, single or two shots; about five received placebo; per-sample allocation not given. Repertoires of vaccine and placebo recipients were sequenced from samples taken on day 63 after the first injection. Cohort 1b enrolled about two dozen adults aged 18-55 years at a single site in Boston, USA, between 29 July and 7 August 2020. Ad26.COV2.S was a replication-incompetent adenovirus type 26 vector that expressed a prefusion-stabilized SARS-CoV-2 spike protein derived from the original Wuhan strain.

The rearrangement joined TRBV27 to TRBJ1-2; a confident D gene designation cannot be given. The TCR comes from a person between 18 and 59 years old who received the Ad26.COV2.S COVID-19 vaccine or a placebo. This sample comprised peripheral blood, obtained in a trial of Ad26.COV2.S vaccine versus placebo. The CDR3 is CASSPTAVRSYTF. The sequenced DNA: TGTGCCAGCAGTCCCACAGCTGTTCGAAGCTACACCTTC.